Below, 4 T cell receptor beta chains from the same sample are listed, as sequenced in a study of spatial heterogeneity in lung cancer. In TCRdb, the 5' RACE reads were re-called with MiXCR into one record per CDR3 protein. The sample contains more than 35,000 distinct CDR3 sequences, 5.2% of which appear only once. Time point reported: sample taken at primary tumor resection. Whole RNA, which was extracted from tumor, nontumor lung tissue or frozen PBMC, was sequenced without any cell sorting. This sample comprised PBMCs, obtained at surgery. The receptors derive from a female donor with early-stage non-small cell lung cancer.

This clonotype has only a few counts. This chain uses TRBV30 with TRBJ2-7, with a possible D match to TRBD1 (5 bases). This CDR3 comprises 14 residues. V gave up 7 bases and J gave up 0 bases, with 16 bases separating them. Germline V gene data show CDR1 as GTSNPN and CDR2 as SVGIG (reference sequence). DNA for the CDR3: TGTGCCTTCATGGGGCAGAGGAGCTCCTACGAGCAGTACTTC. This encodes CAFMGQRSSYEQYF. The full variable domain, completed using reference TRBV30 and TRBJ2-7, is SQTIHQWPATLVQPVGSPLSLECTVEGTSNPNLYWYRQAAGRGLQLLFYSVGIGQISSEVPQNLSASRPQDRQFILSSKKLLLSDSGFYLCAFMGQRSSYEQYFGPGTRLTVT.

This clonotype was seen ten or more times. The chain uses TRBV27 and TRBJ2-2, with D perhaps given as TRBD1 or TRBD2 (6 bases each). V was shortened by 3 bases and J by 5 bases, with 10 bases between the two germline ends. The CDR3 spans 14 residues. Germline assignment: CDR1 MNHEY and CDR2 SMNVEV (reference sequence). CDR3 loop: CASSFKGGTGELFF. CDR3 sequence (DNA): TGTGCCAGCAGTTTCAAGGGGGGAACCGGGGAGCTGTTTTTT.

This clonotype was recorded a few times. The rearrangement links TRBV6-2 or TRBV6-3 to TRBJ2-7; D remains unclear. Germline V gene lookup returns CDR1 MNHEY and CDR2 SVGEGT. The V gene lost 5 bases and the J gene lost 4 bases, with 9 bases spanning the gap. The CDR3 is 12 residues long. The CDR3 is CASSALGYEQYF. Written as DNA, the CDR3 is TGTGCCAGCAGTGCCCTAGGGTACGAGCAGTACTTC.

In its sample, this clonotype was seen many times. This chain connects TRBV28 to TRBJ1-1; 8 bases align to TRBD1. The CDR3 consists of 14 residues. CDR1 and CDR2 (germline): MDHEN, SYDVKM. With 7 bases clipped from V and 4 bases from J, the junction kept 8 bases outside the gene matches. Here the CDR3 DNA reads TGTGCCAGCACCTTGCAGGGGGCGCGCACTGAAGCTTTCTTT. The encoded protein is CASTLQGARTEAFF. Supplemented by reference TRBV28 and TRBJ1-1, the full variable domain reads DVKVTQSSRYLVKRTGEKVFLECVQDMDHENMFWYRQDPGLGLRLIYFSYDVKMKEKGDIPEGYSVSREKKERFSLILESASTNQTSMYLCASTLQGARTEAFFGQGTRLTVV.